This TCR beta chain was recovered during a study of T cell responses to AZD1222 COVID-19 vaccine (dated by TCRdb to the early 2020s). Broadly, across the study: AZD1222 recipients whose second dose came at about 4 weeks and those whose second dose came at about 12 weeks were combined into one group, since spike-specific TCR depth and breadth did not differ between the two schedules. A total of around 240 trial participants underwent TCR sequencing, of whom some 200 had received two doses of AZD1222 and some 25 had received two doses of the MenACWY control vaccine. Enrollment into the trials was organized by age into subgroups of 18-55, 56-69 and 70-plus years, and those subgroups contained approximately 150, 30 and 60 TCR-sequenced participants, respectively.

Comments on this clone: Its antigen has not been determined. No much larger clone is present one base from it, and per-base qualities are unavailable.

Per the germline V gene (reference sequence), SGHNT is the CDR1 and YYREEE is the CDR2. The trim is 0 bases for V and 5 bases for J, with a gap of 3 bases between the germline ends. Taken from cysteine to phenylalanine, the CDR3 has 13 residues. Only the CDR3 part of the read is kept: 39 bases, read in frame from the first base. Here is what the overall study found, with its caveats: The 56-69-year group was small, and its depth increase did not reach significance, likely because of low power. Only five or six AZD1222 recipients were SARS-CoV-2 seropositive at baseline, limiting conclusions about previously exposed vaccinees. Participants were mostly white British, with more females than males. The authors suggested clonal diversity may have been underestimated. Epitopes outside the regions mutated in the B.1.351 and B.1.1.7 variants were reportedly recognized by nearly half of the unique spike-specific TCRs. Because no day 14 peak-response samples were available, the repertoires could be characterized only after the peak T cell response. After two AZD1222 doses, spike-specific TCR breadth and depth were significantly higher than at day 0 and than in MenACWY recipients. The vaccine-associated CD4 TCRs covered the entire spike protein, and the dominant responses fell in regions 160-218 and 743-854.

The CDR3 regions of human TCRbeta chains were analyzed by immunosequencing. The paper's processing steps were these. TCRs in the repertoires were compared against a reference library of SARS-CoV-2-specific TCRs that had been generated with the MIRA antigen-specificity platform. Breadth was defined as the fraction of unique TCRs that were SARS-CoV-2-associated. Depth was defined as the fraction of total T cells that were SARS-CoV-2-associated. Each spike-specific TCR was assigned to its reactive spike region and to a CD4 or CD8 class using the MIRA data. Log10-transformed breadth and depth values were compared by one-way ANOVA with Sidak's multiple comparisons tests. Not all clones reach the TCRdb copy of this immuneACCESS table, which keeps in-frame sequences only. Checked studies attribute under half of the gap to unresolved V genes and leave the rest unexplained. That table is the source of V, J and clone size, and D and trimming were worked out from the DNA. The table for this sample lists approximately 70,000 clones; roughly four fifths of them were counted only once. The ten largest make up less than 6.5% of the sample.

The time point label, as the study defines it: baseline before first vaccination. The vaccinee samples were drawn from two UK trials, COV001 and COV002, one of which was a single-blind randomized controlled phase 2/3 trial testing AZD1222 (ChAdOx1 nCoV-19) in healthy adults. For TCRbeta chain sequencing, PBMC samples from trial participants were taken at day 0 and at day 28 after the second dose. In this chain, TRBV5-4 is recombined with TRBJ1-6; the D gene remains uncertain. This material consisted of peripheral blood, taken on day 0 of AZD1222 vaccination. This sequence was found in an adult in good health. The CDR3 protein is CASSLGDNSPLHF. The DNA sequence reads TGTGCCAGCAGCTTGGGGGATAATTCACCCCTCCACTTT.